Listed below are T cell receptor beta chains from one sample, sequenced in a study of immune evolution from preneoplasia to lung adenocarcinoma. The assay was immunoSEQ multiplex PCR, and TCRdb's table has in-frame clones only and misses some. The sample holds 7,500 to 9,500 clones, about four fifths seen once. The sample taken for sequencing was FFPE invasive lung adenocarcinoma tissue. All receptors come from a person aged 50-70 years with lung adenocarcinoma. Each CDR3 is given with its conserved first and last residue. Each record gives: V gene, clone size, J gene, D gene, CDR3 protein, CDR3 DNA. A D gene is named only where the DNA matches it firmly. Size tells how often a clone was seen (once, few, many) or the class of an expanded clone, and some rows leave it out.

v_gene: TRBV4-1; abundance: NA; j_gene: TRBJ2-1; d_gene: NA; CDR3aa: CASSNLGVNEQFF; CDR3nt: TGCGCCAGCAGCAACCTAGGAGTGAATGAGCAGTTCTTC
v_gene: TRBV6-1; abundance: NA; j_gene: TRBJ2-7; d_gene: NA; CDR3aa: CASSELLATYEQYF; CDR3nt: TGTGCCAGCAGTGAGCTCCTAGCGACCTACGAGCAGTACTTC
v_gene: TRBV28; abundance: NA; j_gene: TRBJ2-7; d_gene: TRBD2; CDR3aa: CASRTGTSGTYEQYF; CDR3nt: TGTGCCAGCAGAACGGGGACTAGCGGGACGTACGAGCAGTACTTC
v_gene: TRBV6-6; abundance: NA; j_gene: TRBJ1-5; d_gene: NA; CDR3aa: CASNDRRTSQHF; CDR3nt: TGTGCCAGCAACGATCGAAGGACAAGCCAGCATTTT
v_gene: TRBV28; abundance: NA; j_gene: TRBJ1-1; d_gene: TRBD1; CDR3aa: CASSPGTAKTSEAFF; CDR3nt: TGTGCCAGCAGTCCGGGGACAGCGAAGACCTCTGAAGCTTTCTTT
v_gene: TRBV6-1; abundance: once; j_gene: TRBJ2-7; d_gene: TRBD2; CDR3aa: CASSGGTGTRGYEQYF; CDR3nt: TGTGCCAGCAGTGGTGGGACCGGGACTAGGGGCTACGAGCAGTACTTC
v_gene: TRBV5-1; abundance: NA; j_gene: TRBJ2-7; d_gene: TRBD1; CDR3aa: CASSSRDSTYEQYF; CDR3nt: TGCGCCAGCAGCTCCAGGGACAGCACCTACGAGCAGTACTTC
v_gene: TRBV5-4; abundance: few; j_gene: TRBJ1-4; d_gene: TRBD1; CDR3aa: CASSTGQGGEPEKLFF; CDR3nt: TGTGCCAGCAGCACCGGACAGGGTGGGGAGCCTGAAAAACTGTTTTTT
v_gene: TRBV7-8; abundance: NA; j_gene: TRBJ1-3; d_gene: NA; CDR3aa: CASTTPYSGNTIYF; CDR3nt: TGTGCCAGCACGACTCCTTATTCTGGAAACACCATATATTTT
v_gene: TRBV7-9; abundance: NA; j_gene: TRBJ2-7; d_gene: TRBD1; CDR3aa: CASSSPDRGQAYEQYF; CDR3nt: TGTGCCAGCAGCAGCCCGGACAGGGGGCAGGCCTACGAGCAGTACTTC
v_gene: TRBV11-1; abundance: once; j_gene: TRBJ2-3; d_gene: TRBD2; CDR3aa: CASSERTSRNTDTQYF; CDR3nt: TGTGCCAGCAGTGAACGGACTAGCAGAAACACAGATACGCAGTATTTT
v_gene: TRBV1; abundance: NA; j_gene: TRBJ2-7; d_gene: NA; CDR3aa: CTSSQVLTGVYSYEQYF; CDR3nt: TGCACCAGCAGCCAAGTTCTAACAGGGGTCTACTCCTACGAGCAGTACTTC
v_gene: TRBV7-3; abundance: NA; j_gene: TRBJ2-2; d_gene: TRBD2; CDR3aa: CASSFSGRATGELFF; CDR3nt: TGTGCCAGCAGCTTCAGCGGGAGGGCCACCGGGGAGCTGTTTTTT
v_gene: TRBV5-4; abundance: NA; j_gene: TRBJ2-3; d_gene: NA; CDR3aa: CASNPGRTSTDTQYF; CDR3nt: TGTGCCAGCAACCCGGGACGAACTAGCACAGATACGCAGTATTTT
v_gene: TRBV6-1; abundance: NA; j_gene: TRBJ2-7; d_gene: NA; CDR3aa: CASNVLGYEQYF; CDR3nt: TGTGCCAGCAATGTACTGGGCTACGAGCAGTACTTC
v_gene: TRBV6-6; abundance: NA; j_gene: TRBJ2-1; d_gene: NA; CDR3aa: CASSYTSDSANEQFF; CDR3nt: TGTGCCAGCAGTTACACCTCGGACAGTGCCAATGAGCAGTTCTTC
v_gene: TRBV2; abundance: NA; j_gene: TRBJ2-5; d_gene: TRBD1; CDR3aa: CASSVGQGLLETQYF; CDR3nt: TGTGCCAGCAGTGTGGGACAGGGACTCCTTGAGACCCAGTACTTC
v_gene: TRBV7-8; abundance: NA; j_gene: TRBJ1-2; d_gene: TRBD1; CDR3aa: CASSLGYPQGNYGYTF; CDR3nt: TGTGCCAGCAGCTTAGGATACCCACAGGGGAACTATGGCTACACCTTC
v_gene: TRBV11-2; abundance: NA; j_gene: TRBJ2-2; d_gene: NA; CDR3aa: CASSSLSTGELFF; CDR3nt: TGTGCCAGCAGCTCGCTAAGCACCGGGGAGCTGTTTTTT
v_gene: TRBV4-1; abundance: NA; j_gene: TRBJ2-3; d_gene: NA; CDR3aa: CASSQGAAASTDTQYF; CDR3nt: TGCGCCAGCAGCCAAGGGGCAGCTGCTAGCACAGATACGCAGTATTTT
v_gene: TRBV2; abundance: NA; j_gene: TRBJ1-5; d_gene: NA; CDR3aa: CASRTGTNQPHHF; CDR3nt: TGTGCCAGCAGGACAGGTACCAATCAGCCCCATCATTTT
v_gene: TRBV6-1; abundance: NA; j_gene: TRBJ2-5; d_gene: TRBD2; CDR3aa: CASSGLAWETQYF; CDR3nt: TGTGCCAGCAGTGGACTAGCCTGGGAGACCCAGTACTTC
v_gene: TRBV18; abundance: NA; j_gene: TRBJ1-2; d_gene: NA; CDR3aa: CASSQGKDYGYTF; CDR3nt: TGTGCCAGCTCACAGGGGAAGGACTATGGCTACACCTTC
v_gene: TRBV27; abundance: NA; j_gene: TRBJ2-1; d_gene: NA; CDR3aa: CASSLGGNEQFF; CDR3nt: TGTGCCAGCAGTTTAGGAGGGAATGAGCAGTTCTTC
v_gene: TRBV5-1; abundance: NA; j_gene: TRBJ2-5; d_gene: NA; CDR3aa: CASSWGPVSQETQYF; CDR3nt: TGCGCCAGCAGCTGGGGGCCGGTCAGTCAAGAGACCCAGTACTTC
v_gene: TRBV28; abundance: NA; j_gene: TRBJ1-1; d_gene: TRBD1; CDR3aa: CASSLAPWGTGGAGTEAFF; CDR3nt: TGTGCCAGCAGTTTAGCACCTTGGGGGACAGGGGGCGCAGGGACTGAAGCTTTCTTT
v_gene: TRBV6-5; abundance: NA; j_gene: TRBJ2-7; d_gene: NA; CDR3aa: CASSPLKAYEQYF; CDR3nt: TGTGCCAGCAGCCCCCTTAAGGCCTACGAGCAGTACTTC
v_gene: TRBV29-1; abundance: NA; j_gene: TRBJ1-1; d_gene: NA; CDR3aa: CSVDVRATEAFF; CDR3nt: TGCAGCGTTGATGTGAGGGCCACTGAAGCTTTCTTT
v_gene: TRBV7-3; abundance: NA; j_gene: TRBJ2-7; d_gene: NA; CDR3aa: CASSRTLDTEQYF; CDR3nt: TGTGCCAGCAGCCGGACCCTCGACACCGAGCAGTACTTC
v_gene: TRBV29-1; abundance: few; j_gene: TRBJ1-2; d_gene: TRBD1; CDR3aa: CSVEDLRGTGQGGYTF; CDR3nt: TGCAGCGTTGAAGATCTTCGGGGGACAGGGCAGGGTGGCTACACCTTC
v_gene: TRBV7-2; abundance: NA; j_gene: TRBJ2-7; d_gene: TRBD2; CDR3aa: CASSPGASGNYEQYF; CDR3nt: TGTGCCAGCAGCCCCGGGGCTAGCGGGAACTACGAGCAGTACTTC
v_gene: TRBV10-3; abundance: NA; j_gene: TRBJ1-1; d_gene: NA; CDR3aa: CAMGGSSAEAFF; CDR3nt: TGTGCCATGGGAGGATCGTCAGCTGAAGCTTTCTTT
v_gene: TRBV11-2; abundance: NA; j_gene: TRBJ2-1; d_gene: NA; CDR3aa: CASSSLGGPYNEQFF; CDR3nt: TGTGCCAGCAGCTCCCTGGGGGGGCCCTACAATGAGCAGTTCTTC
v_gene: TRBV19; abundance: NA; j_gene: TRBJ2-1; d_gene: NA; CDR3aa: CASSFSGLSYNEQFF; CDR3nt: TGTGCCAGTAGTTTCTCAGGACTCTCCTACAATGAGCAGTTCTTC
v_gene: TRBV15; abundance: NA; j_gene: TRBJ1-4; d_gene: NA; CDR3aa: CATSRVGNEKLFF; CDR3nt: TGTGCCACCAGCAGAGTCGGGAATGAAAAACTGTTTTTT
v_gene: TRBV7-3; abundance: NA; j_gene: TRBJ2-3; d_gene: TRBD2; CDR3aa: CASSPTSGSWDTQYF; CDR3nt: TGTGCCAGCAGCCCTACTAGCGGGAGTTGGGATACGCAGTATTTT
v_gene: TRBV15; abundance: NA; j_gene: TRBJ2-7; d_gene: TRBD2; CDR3aa: CATSRRRSGSSYEQYF; CDR3nt: TGTGCCACCAGCAGACGTCGTAGCGGGAGCTCCTACGAGCAGTACTTC
v_gene: TRBV6-5; abundance: NA; j_gene: TRBJ2-7; d_gene: NA; CDR3aa: CASSSLPRPYEQYF; CDR3nt: TGTGCCAGCAGTTCTCTCCCCAGGCCCTACGAGCAGTACTTC
v_gene: TRBV19; abundance: NA; j_gene: TRBJ2-2; d_gene: TRBD1; CDR3aa: CASTGTGPTGELFF; CDR3nt: TGTGCCAGCACCGGGACAGGGCCCACCGGGGAGCTGTTTTTT
v_gene: TRBV19; abundance: few; j_gene: TRBJ2-1; d_gene: NA; CDR3aa: CASSFTTPYLYNEQFF; CDR3nt: TGTGCCAGTAGTTTTACTACTCCGTACCTCTACAATGAGCAGTTCTTC
v_gene: TRBV4-1; abundance: medium-sized; j_gene: TRBJ1-2; d_gene: NA; CDR3aa: CASSQEGRSNYGYTF; CDR3nt: TGCGCCAGCAGCCAAGAAGGCCGATCTAACTATGGCTACACCTTC
v_gene: TRBV5-1; abundance: NA; j_gene: TRBJ2-5; d_gene: NA; CDR3aa: CASSFYGQQETQYF; CDR3nt: TGCGCCAGCAGCTTCTACGGACAGCAAGAGACCCAGTACTTC
v_gene: TRBV19; abundance: NA; j_gene: TRBJ2-7; d_gene: NA; CDR3aa: CASSTYLGEQYF; CDR3nt: TGTGCCAGTAGTACCTATCTTGGCGAGCAGTACTTC
v_gene: TRBV29-1; abundance: NA; j_gene: TRBJ2-2; d_gene: NA; CDR3aa: CSVEAWGGQGTGELFF; CDR3nt: TGCAGCGTTGAGGCGTGGGGGGGGCAGGGCACCGGGGAGCTGTTTTTT
v_gene: TRBV7-9; abundance: NA; j_gene: TRBJ2-1; d_gene: TRBD2; CDR3aa: CASSFTGRSGADNEQFF; CDR3nt: TGTGCCAGCAGCTTCACCGGCCGTAGCGGGGCTGACAATGAGCAGTTCTTC
v_gene: TRBV28; abundance: NA; j_gene: TRBJ2-7; d_gene: NA; CDR3aa: CASSLAGIVYEQYF; CDR3nt: TGTGCCAGCAGTTTGGCCGGGATCGTTTACGAGCAGTACTTC
v_gene: TRBV5-1; abundance: once; j_gene: TRBJ2-1; d_gene: TRBD1; CDR3aa: CASSTGQANNEQFF; CDR3nt: TGCGCCAGCAGCACCGGACAGGCAAACAATGAGCAGTTCTTC
v_gene: TRBV19; abundance: NA; j_gene: TRBJ2-7; d_gene: NA; CDR3aa: CASSLVRNTYEQYF; CDR3nt: TGTGCCAGTAGTTTGGTCCGGAACACGTACGAGCAGTACTTC
v_gene: TRBV27; abundance: few; j_gene: TRBJ2-1; d_gene: NA; CDR3aa: CASGTGGGSYNEQFF; CDR3nt: TGTGCCAGCGGCACGGGGGGCGGTTCCTACAATGAGCAGTTCTTC
v_gene: TRBV9; abundance: NA; j_gene: TRBJ2-1; d_gene: TRBD2; CDR3aa: CASSVDGSGGVDEQFF; CDR3nt: TGTGCCAGCAGCGTAGACGGTTCGGGAGGAGTGGATGAGCAGTTCTTC
v_gene: TRBV10-2; abundance: NA; j_gene: TRBJ2-2; d_gene: NA; CDR3aa: CASSEGANTGELFF; CDR3nt: TGCGCCAGCAGTGAAGGGGCGAACACCGGGGAGCTGTTTTTT
v_gene: TRBV2; abundance: few; j_gene: TRBJ2-6; d_gene: NA; CDR3aa: CATPRGGVYSGANVLTF; CDR3nt: TGTGCCACCCCCCGCGGAGGGGTTTACTCTGGGGCCAACGTCCTGACTTTC
v_gene: TRBV7-9; abundance: NA; j_gene: TRBJ2-2; d_gene: NA; CDR3aa: CASSFYGRADDTGELFF; CDR3nt: TGTGCCAGCAGCTTTTATGGTAGGGCAGACGACACCGGGGAGCTGTTTTTT
v_gene: TRBV19; abundance: NA; j_gene: TRBJ2-1; d_gene: NA; CDR3aa: CASSPGLEQFF; CDR3nt: TGTGCCAGTAGTCCTGGACTGGAGCAGTTCTTC
v_gene: TRBV13; abundance: NA; j_gene: TRBJ1-1; d_gene: NA; CDR3aa: CASSSSQGNTEAFF; CDR3nt: TGTGCCAGCAGCTCGTCTCAGGGGAACACTGAAGCTTTCTTT